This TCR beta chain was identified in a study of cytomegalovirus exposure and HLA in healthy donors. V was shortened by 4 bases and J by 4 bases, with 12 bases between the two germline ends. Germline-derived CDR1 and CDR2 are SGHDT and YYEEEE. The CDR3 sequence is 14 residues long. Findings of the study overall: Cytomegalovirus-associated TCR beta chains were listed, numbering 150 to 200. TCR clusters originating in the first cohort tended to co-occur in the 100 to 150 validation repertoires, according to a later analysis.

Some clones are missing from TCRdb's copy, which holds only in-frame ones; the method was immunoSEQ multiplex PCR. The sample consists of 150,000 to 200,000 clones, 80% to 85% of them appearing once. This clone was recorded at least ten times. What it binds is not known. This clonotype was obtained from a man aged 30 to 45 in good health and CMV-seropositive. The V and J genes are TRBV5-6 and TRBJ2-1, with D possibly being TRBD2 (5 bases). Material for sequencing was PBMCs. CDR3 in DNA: TGTGCCAGCAGCCTGAAAGGGAGTTACAATGAGCAGTTCTTC. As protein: CASSLKGSYNEQFF.